This passage covers 16 T cell receptor beta chains from one sample sequenced in a study of CD8 T cells in Susac syndrome (dated by TCRdb to 2018 to 2020). Library preparation used the immunoSEQ multiplex PCR assay. RNA was extracted using the RNeasy kit, and roughly 0.5 to 1 ug of the RNA was reverse transcribed with random hexamers. Clones were called with MiXCR by TCRdb after fastp trimmed the public reads at Q25, and only in-frame beta chains were retained. Identical CDR3 proteins give one entry, which carries the most common genes and DNA. The sample includes 110,000 to 150,000 distinct CDR3 sequences, with nearly 95% observed a single time. The ten largest clones represent around 0.29% of the sample. Sequenced: CD8+ T cells from PBMCs. These receptors were taken from a human donor in good health.

The chain combines TRBV27 with TRBJ2-7; D gene uncertain. Trimming removed 3 bases at V and 0 bases at J, with 9 bases between. The length of the CDR3 is 14 residues. Germline CDR1 and CDR2: MNHEY and SMNVEV (reference sequence). CDR3 nucleotide sequence: TGTGCCAGCAGTTTCCCGGGCCACTCCTACGAGCAGTACTTC. It is translated as CASSFPGHSYEQYF.

The chain is built from TRBV7-9 and TRBJ2-5; maybe TRBD1 (5 bases). Germline lookup yields CDR1 SEHNR and CDR2 FQNEAQ (reference sequence). The CDR3 length is 12 residues. V lost 8 bases to trimming and J lost 5 bases, with 12 bases between them. The CDR3 bases are TGTGCCAGCGGATGGGGCGAGGAGACCCAGTACTTC. Translating gives CASGWGEETQYF.

This chain links TRBV28 with TRBJ2-7; 10 bases match TRBD2. This CDR3 has 16 residues. J was trimmed by 1 base and V by 4 bases; bases with no gene match: 7. From germline, CDR1 is MDHEN and CDR2 SYDVKM. CDR3 bases: TGTGCCAGCAGTTCCCCTCGGACTAGCGGATCCTACGAGCAGTACTTC. It encodes CASSSPRTSGSYEQYF.

The chain is built from TRBV30 and TRBJ2-3; D ambiguous. This CDR3 is built from 14 residues. From germline, CDR1 is GTSNPN and CDR2 SVGIG (reference sequence). V dropped 5 bases and J dropped 0 bases, with 12 bases sitting between them. Written as DNA, the CDR3 is TGTGCCTGGGGTTATGGCGGAAGCACAGATACGCAGTATTTT. It encodes CAWGYGGSTDTQYF.

The CDR3 loop reads CASSPTGNYEQYF. In nucleotides, the CDR3 is TGTGCCAGCAGCCCGACAGGAAACTACGAGCAGTACTTC. The chain is built from TRBV9 and TRBJ2-7; tentative D call: TRBD1 (6 bases). Germline V gene lookup returns CDR1 SGDLS and CDR2 YYNGEE. The ends were cut back, 4 bases at V and 3 bases at J, with 11 bases in the middle. The CDR3 length is 13 residues.

The chain uses TRBV9 and TRBJ2-1; D remains unclear. The CDR3 loop spans 10 amino acids. Germline lookup yields CDR1 SGDLS and CDR2 YYNGEE. The ends were cut back, 5 bases at V and 10 bases at J, with 7 bases in the middle. The CDR3 loop is CASSGREQFF. DNA of the CDR3: TGTGCCAGCAGTGGTAGAGAGCAGTTCTTC.

The chain carries TRBV6-2 or TRBV6-3 and TRBJ1-2; D call uncertain. Trimming stripped 6 bases from V and 5 bases from J, with 13 bases between. CDR3 size: 13 residues. Looked up from germline, CDR1 is MNHEY and CDR2 is SVGEGT. The CDR3, as DNA: TGTGCCAGCAGCGTAGCTGCGGAGTATGGCTACACCTTC. Translation gives CASSVAAEYGYTF.

This clonotype has just one count. The chain combines TRBV7-8 with TRBJ2-6; D call uncertain. CDR1 SGHVS and CDR2 FQNEAQ come from the germline V gene. V lost 3 bases, J lost 0 bases, and 15 bases lay in between. There are 18 residues in the CDR3. CDR3 nucleotide sequence: TGTGCCAGCAGCTTCGGATTCGGGTCCGACTCTGGGGCCAACGTCCTGACTTTC. Translating gives CASSFGFGSDSGANVLTF.

The chain recombines TRBV28 with TRBJ2-5; TRBD1 aligns across 8 bases. The CDR3 runs 14 residues. The V gene end was trimmed by 4 bases and the J gene end by 5 bases; junction bases not matched to a gene: 6. Germline CDR1 is MDHEN and CDR2 is SYDVKM. CDR3 DNA sequence: TGTGCCAGCAGTTCCAGGGGGCTCATGGAGACCCAGTACTTC. Amino acid sequence: CASSSRGLMETQYF.

The chain uses TRBV6-5 and TRBJ2-5; 10 positions match TRBD2. The CDR3 contains 15 residues. Germline CDR1 is MNHEY and CDR2 is SVGAGI. V shed 0 bases and J 5 bases; nucleotides not matched to a gene: 3. CDR3 amino acids: CASSYSSGRGETQYF. CDR3 bases: TGTGCCAGCAGTTACTCGAGCGGGAGGGGGGAGACCCAGTACTTC.

The rearrangement links TRBV28 to TRBJ2-7, with D maybe TRBD1 (6 bases). Deletions cut 5 bases from V and 6 bases from J, with 14 bases between. Germline V lookup: CDR1 MDHEN, CDR2 SYDVKM. The CDR3 covers 13 residues. This chain's CDR3 is CASSPGTSAEQYF. The CDR3 DNA follows: TGTGCCAGCAGTCCTGGGACATCTGCCGAGCAGTACTTC.

This clonotype showed up just a few times. This rearrangement joins TRBV12-3 or TRBV12-4 to TRBJ2-3; 10 bases align to TRBD2. After removal of 1 base from V and 0 bases from J, the junction contained 1 base not matched to a gene. The length of the CDR3 is 16 residues. The CDR3 DNA reads TGTGCCAGCAGTTTAGGGACTAGCGGCAGCACAGATACGCAGTATTTT. Translating it yields CASSLGTSGSTDTQYF.

The chain combines TRBV4-3 with TRBJ2-3, with D possibly matching TRBD1 (6 bases). CDR1 and CDR2 (germline): LGHNA, YSLEER. This CDR3 contains 16 residues. Between the trimmed V and J ends, which lost 2 bases and 2 bases, there was a span of 14 bases. CDR3 sequence reads: CASSQTTGQHTDTQYF. In DNA form, the CDR3 reads TGCGCCAGCAGCCAAACTACAGGGCAGCACACAGATACGCAGTATTTT.

This chain uses TRBV5-1 with TRBJ2-3; D remains ambiguous. CDR1 is SGHRS and CDR2 is YFSETQ in the germline V gene. CDR3 length equals 14 residues. V dropped 0 bases and J dropped 5 bases, with 10 bases sitting between them. The CDR3 region has the DNA TGCGCCAGCAGCTTGGGCCAGCATGAAGATACGCAGTATTTT. Encoded protein: CASSLGQHEDTQYF.

This clonotype was observed once. V gene TRBV19 combines with J gene TRBJ2-7; 9 bases agree with TRBD2. This CDR3 contains 17 residues. V shed 5 bases, J shed 0 bases, and the junction held 11 bases outside the gene matches. CDR1 is LNHDA and CDR2 is SQIVND in the germline V gene (reference sequence). Here the CDR3 reads CASSWTSDHSISYEQYF. The CDR3 nucleotides read TGTGCCAGTAGTTGGACTAGCGACCACTCAATCTCCTACGAGCAGTACTTC. The full variable domain, rest sourced from reference TRBV19 and TRBJ2-7, is DGGITQSPKYLFRKEGQNVTLSCEQNLNHDAMYWYRQDPGQGLRLIYYSQIVNDFQKGDIAEGYSVSREKKESFPLTVTSAQKNPTAFYLCASSWTSDHSISYEQYFGPGTRLTVT.

The chain has TRBV9 and TRBJ2-3; 8 bases align to TRBD2. Per the germline V gene, CDR1 is SGDLS and CDR2 is YYNGEE. The CDR3 sequence is 17 residues long. The junction had 14 bases not matched to a gene; V was cut back by 3 bases and J by 5 bases. The CDR3 loop is CASSAGTRGPMGDTQYF. The CDR3, as DNA: TGTGCCAGCAGCGCCGGGACTAGGGGACCCATGGGAGATACGCAGTATTTT. Filled out from reference TRBV9 and TRBJ2-3, the complete variable domain reads DSGVTQTPKHLITATGQRVTLRCSPRSGDLSVYWYQQSLDQGLQFLIQYYNGEERAKGNILERFSAQQFPDLHSELNLSSLELGDSALYFCASSAGTRGPMGDTQYFGPGTRLTVL.